This TCR beta chain was recovered during a study of T cells after yellow fever vaccination. Study as a whole: Fractions of limited cellularity were prepared by means of SMART-Seq v4 Ultra Low Input. Whole-study results and caveats: In FACS-sorted repertoires, abundant clonotypes from the bulk population could appear as contaminants. Reappearing after the booster were most of the clones from primary vaccination (almost 97% CD4, 88% CD8).

This CDR3 comprises 12 residues. From germline, CDR1 is DFQATT and CDR2 SNEGSKA (reference sequence). V was cut by 6 bases and J by 10 bases, with 16 bases left in between. It was through 5'RACE template switching that TCR cDNA was made, with a universal primer site and UMIs added. TCRdb reanalysed the 5' RACE reads using MiXCR and keeps one entry per CDR3 protein. The data show approximately 300,000 distinct CDR3 sequences, around 13% seen once. This clonotype was observed a few times. Its antigen is unidentified. The origin of this receptor is a man aged 25 to 40 who received the YFV17D yellow fever vaccine. Sequenced material: CD4+ T cells sorted from PBMCs, taken 45 days after the yellow fever booster vaccination. V and J are TRBV20-1 and TRBJ2-1, with D hard to call. The CDR3 spells CSANPPAVEQFF. The CDR3 bases are TGCAGTGCGAACCCTCCCGCGGTGGAGCAGTTCTTC.